A single sample is the source of the 11 T cell receptor beta chains below, sequenced in a study of identical twins. One entry per CDR3 protein, called by TCRdb with MiXCR from the 5' RACE reads. The data contain 450,000 to 500,000 distinct CDR3 sequences, approximately 14% of them singletons. This sample was shared with a second study, whose subject was yellow fever vaccine responses in identical twins.

Sequenced sample: CD4+ T cells sorted from blood. These receptors were collected from a woman under 30 in good health.

The rearrangement uses TRBV10-3 and TRBJ2-6; no clear D. Germline V gives CDR1 ENHRY, CDR2 SYGVKD. The CDR3 consists of 14 residues. V was trimmed by 4 bases and J by 0 bases, leaving 4 bases between them. The CDR3 protein is CAISGDSGANVLTF. The CDR3 region has the DNA TGTGCCATCAGTGGAGACTCTGGGGCCAACGTCCTGACTTTC.

The rearrangement uses TRBV28 and TRBJ2-1; the match to TRBD1 covers 12 bases. V gave up 8 bases and J gave up 6 bases; unmatched junction bases: 11. The CDR3 extends over 16 amino acids. Germline assignment: CDR1 MDHEN and CDR2 SYDVKM. The CDR3 is CASFRDRGRFVNEQFF. CDR3 nucleotides: TGTGCCAGCTTCCGGGACAGGGGGCGTTTTGTCAATGAGCAGTTCTTC.

This chain connects TRBV20-1 to TRBJ2-7; 10 nucleotides agree with TRBD1. V was clipped by 2 bases and J by 5 bases; unmatched bases: 9. The CDR3 is 15 residues long. CDR1 and CDR2 (germline): DFQATT, SNEGSKA (reference sequence). The CDR3 DNA follows: TGCAGTGCTAGAAGTCCGGGACAGGGGTTCCACGAGCAGTACTTC. It is translated as CSARSPGQGFHEQYF.

This clonotype was recorded many times. This sequence joins TRBV12-3 or TRBV12-4 and TRBJ2-3; 8 positions match TRBD2. V shed 3 bases and J 1 base; nucleotides not matched to a gene: 6. The CDR3 totals 16 residues. The chain's CDR3 is CASSFRRGARTDTQYF. The CDR3 coding sequence is TGTGCCAGCAGTTTTAGGCGGGGGGCACGCACAGATACGCAGTATTTT.

This clonotype has more than one count but fewer than ten. This sequence joins TRBV11-2 and TRBJ1-2, with TRBD1 identical over 7 bases. The junction had 9 bases not matched to a gene; V was cut back by 4 bases and J by 7 bases. The germline CDR1 and CDR2 sequences are SGHAT and FQNNGV. This CDR3 region has 14 residues. The CDR3 DNA reads TGTGCCAGCAGCTCCGGGACAGCTTCTCGTGGCTACACCTTC. Protein sequence: CASSSGTASRGYTF.

This clonotype was counted ten times or more. The V gene is TRBV7-2, the J gene TRBJ2-5; D is unresolved. The germline CDR1 and CDR2 sequences are SGHTA and FQGNSA. The CDR3 length is 11 residues. V was trimmed by 5 bases and J by 5 bases, leaving 6 bases between them. The CDR3 is CASSQAETQYF. CDR3 DNA: TGTGCCAGCAGCCAAGCCGAGACCCAGTACTTC. The full variable domain, rest sourced from reference TRBV7-2 and TRBJ2-5, is GAGVSQSPSNKVTEKGKDVELRCDPISGHTALYWYRQSLGQGLEFLIYFQGNSAPDKSGLPSDRFSAERTGGSVSTLTIQRTQQEDSAVYLCASSQAETQYFGPGTRLLVL.

This clonotype was seen a few times. The V gene is TRBV20-1, the J gene TRBJ2-1, with D tentatively TRBD2 (5 bases). Between the trimmed V and J ends, which lost 3 bases and 0 bases, there was a span of 9 bases. The CDR3 is made up of 14 amino acids. CDR1 DFQATT and CDR2 SNEGSKA come from the germline V gene (reference sequence). Here the CDR3 reads CSARAGDSYNEQFF. The DNA of the CDR3 is TGCAGTGCTAGGGCGGGTGACTCCTACAATGAGCAGTTCTTC.

This clonotype was observed at least ten times. The junction differs from germline at one of its ends, possibly a read error. This chain uses TRBV7-2 with TRBJ2-1; D might be TRBD2 (5 bases). Germline V gene sequence: CDR1 SGHTA, CDR2 FQGNSA. The CDR3 extends over 11 amino acids. The CDR3 loop is CASSIRRERFF. Written as DNA, the CDR3 is TGTGCCAGCAGCATCAGAAGGGAGCGGTTCTTC.

This clonotype was seen a handful of times. J is TRBJ2-6 and V is TRBV30, with a weak D call TRBD1 (5 bases). CDR1 is GTSNPN, CDR2 SVGIG, per germline (reference sequence). The CDR3 extends over 16 amino acids. Trimming took off 4 bases at V and 2 bases at J, with 15 bases between the two ends. CDR3 amino acids: CAWISPREAGANVLTF. The CDR3 nucleotides read TGTGCCTGGATCTCTCCCAGGGAAGCTGGGGCCAACGTCCTGACTTTC. Complete variable domain (other parts from reference TRBV30 and TRBJ2-6): SQTIHQWPATLVQPVGSPLSLECTVEGTSNPNLYWYRQAAGRGLQLLFYSVGIGQISSEVPQNLSASRPQDRQFILSSKKLLLSDSGFYLCAWISPREAGANVLTFGAGSRLTVL.

V gene TRBV5-6 combines with J gene TRBJ2-2, with D possibly being TRBD2 (5 bases). Deletions cut 4 bases from V and 4 bases from J, with 11 bases between. The CDR3 has 14 amino acids. The V gene's germline CDR1 is SGHDT and CDR2 YYEEEE. The CDR3 nucleotides are TGTGCCAGCAGCCGGGGAAGGGTCACCGGGGAGCTGTTTTTT. Translated, it gives CASSRGRVTGELFF.

V gene TRBV18 combines with J gene TRBJ2-3, with 8 bases identical to TRBD1. From germline, CDR1 is KGHSH and CDR2 LQKENI. The CDR3 runs 15 residues. The ends lost 3 bases at V and 2 bases at J; junction bases unmatched: 4. CDR3 in amino acids: CASSPGQVYTDTQYF. DNA for the CDR3: TGTGCCAGCTCACCGGGACAGGTGTACACAGATACGCAGTATTTT.